This TCR beta chain was sequenced during a study of tumor-infiltrating lymphocytes in primary liver carcinoma. Study information: Surgeons resected the patients' primary liver carcinomas. Study-level results: Tumor top-250-clone fraction significantly exceeded that of blood (p = 0.039). Between tumor regions, pairs overlapped more than tumor-adjacent and tumor-blood pairs did.

In addition to blood RNA drawn from unsorted whole blood, germline DNA was extracted. Enrolled patients were chronically infected with HBV and treatment-naive. The researchers produced TCR beta cDNA from around 0.5 ug total RNA with a constant-region primer. Each TCR beta library was derived from three nested multiplex PCR rounds that employed slightly modified ARM-PCR. TRBV1-TRBV30 forward and Cbeta reverse primers drove the first two roughly 10-cycle rounds. TCRdb processed the multiplex PCR reads anew with MiXCR; each CDR3 protein has one entry. Of approximately 330,000 distinct CDR3 sequences in the sample, roughly 61% were seen once. Germline-derived CDR1 and CDR2 are MNHEY and SVGEGT. The length of the CDR3 is 15 residues. This clonotype was observed once. What it recognizes is unknown. An end of the junction does not agree with germline; a read error may underlie this.

Sequenced: peripheral blood. The sequence derives from a middle-aged man with primary liver carcinoma and hepatitis B virus infection. The V and J genes are TRBV6-2 or TRBV6-3 and TRBJ2-1, with TRBD2 as a possible D gene (6 bases). The CDR3 nucleotides read TGTGCCAGCAGTGGGAGGCGAAGGAACTACAATGGGCAGTTCTTC. Residues: CASSGRRRNYNGQFF.